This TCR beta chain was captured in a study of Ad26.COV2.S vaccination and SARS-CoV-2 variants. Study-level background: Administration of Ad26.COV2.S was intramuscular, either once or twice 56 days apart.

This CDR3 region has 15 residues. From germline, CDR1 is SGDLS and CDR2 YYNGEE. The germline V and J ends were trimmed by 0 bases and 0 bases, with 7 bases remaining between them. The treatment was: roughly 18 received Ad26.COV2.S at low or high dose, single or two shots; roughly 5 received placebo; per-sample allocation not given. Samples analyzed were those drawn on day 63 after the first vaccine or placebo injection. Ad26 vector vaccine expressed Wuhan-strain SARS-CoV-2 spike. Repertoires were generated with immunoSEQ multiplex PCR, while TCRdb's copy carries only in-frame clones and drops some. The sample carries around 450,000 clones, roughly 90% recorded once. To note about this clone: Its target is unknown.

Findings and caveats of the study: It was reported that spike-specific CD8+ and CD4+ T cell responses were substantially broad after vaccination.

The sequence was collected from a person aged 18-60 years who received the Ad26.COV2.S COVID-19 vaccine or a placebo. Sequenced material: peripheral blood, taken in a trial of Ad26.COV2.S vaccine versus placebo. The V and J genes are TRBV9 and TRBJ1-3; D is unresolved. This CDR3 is CASSVEMSSGNTIYF. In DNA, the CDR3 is TGTGCCAGCAGCGTAGAAATGAGCTCTGGAAACACCATATATTTT.